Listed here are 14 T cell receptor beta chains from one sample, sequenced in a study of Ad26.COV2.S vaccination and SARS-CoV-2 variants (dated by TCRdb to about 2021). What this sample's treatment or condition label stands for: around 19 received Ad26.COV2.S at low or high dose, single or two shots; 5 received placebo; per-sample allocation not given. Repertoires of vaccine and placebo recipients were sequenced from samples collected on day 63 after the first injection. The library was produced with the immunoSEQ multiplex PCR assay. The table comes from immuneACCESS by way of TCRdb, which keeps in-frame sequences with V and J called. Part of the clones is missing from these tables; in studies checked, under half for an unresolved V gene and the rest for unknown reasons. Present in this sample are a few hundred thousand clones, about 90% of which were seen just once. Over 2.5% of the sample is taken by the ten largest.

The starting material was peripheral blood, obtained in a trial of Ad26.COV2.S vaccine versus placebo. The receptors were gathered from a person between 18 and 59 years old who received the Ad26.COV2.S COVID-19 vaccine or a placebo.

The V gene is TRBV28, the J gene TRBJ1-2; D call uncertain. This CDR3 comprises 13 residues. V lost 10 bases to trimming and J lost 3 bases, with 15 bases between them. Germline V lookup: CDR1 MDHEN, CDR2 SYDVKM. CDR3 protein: CAIFDGLYYGYTF. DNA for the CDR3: TGTGCCATCTTCGACGGGCTTTACTATGGCTACACCTTC.

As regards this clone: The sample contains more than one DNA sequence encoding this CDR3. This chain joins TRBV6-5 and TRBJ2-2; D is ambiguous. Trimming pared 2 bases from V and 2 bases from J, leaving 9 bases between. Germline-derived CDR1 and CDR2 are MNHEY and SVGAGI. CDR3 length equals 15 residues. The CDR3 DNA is TGTGCCAGCAGTTACGCAGGTTTAAACACCGGGGAGCTGTTTTTT. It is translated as CASSYAGLNTGELFF.

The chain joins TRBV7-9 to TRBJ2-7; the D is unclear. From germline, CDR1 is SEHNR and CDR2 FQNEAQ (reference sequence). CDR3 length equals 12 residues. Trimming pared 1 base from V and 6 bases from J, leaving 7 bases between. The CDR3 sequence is CASSLEWTEQYF. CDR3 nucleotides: TGTGCCAGCAGCTTAGAGTGGACCGAGCAGTACTTC.

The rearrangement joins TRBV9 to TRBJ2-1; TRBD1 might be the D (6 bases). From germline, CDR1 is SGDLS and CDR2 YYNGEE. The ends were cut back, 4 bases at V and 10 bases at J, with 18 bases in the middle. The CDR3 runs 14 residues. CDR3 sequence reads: CASSPHPGEREQFF. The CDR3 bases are TGTGCCAGCAGCCCCCACCCAGGGGAGCGGGAGCAGTTCTTC.

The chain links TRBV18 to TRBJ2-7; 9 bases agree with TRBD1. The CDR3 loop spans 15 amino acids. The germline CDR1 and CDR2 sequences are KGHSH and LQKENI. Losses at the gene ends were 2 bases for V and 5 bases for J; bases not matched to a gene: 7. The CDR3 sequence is CASSPGRDRVHEQYF. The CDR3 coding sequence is TGTGCCAGCTCACCAGGGAGGGACAGGGTCCACGAGCAGTACTTC.

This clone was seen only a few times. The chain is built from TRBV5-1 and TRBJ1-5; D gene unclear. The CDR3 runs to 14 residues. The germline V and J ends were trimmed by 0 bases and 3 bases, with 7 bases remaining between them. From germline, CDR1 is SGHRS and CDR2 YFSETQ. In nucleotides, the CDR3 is TGCGCCAGCAGCTTGGGGGATTACAATCAGCCCCAGCATTTT. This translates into CASSLGDYNQPQHF.

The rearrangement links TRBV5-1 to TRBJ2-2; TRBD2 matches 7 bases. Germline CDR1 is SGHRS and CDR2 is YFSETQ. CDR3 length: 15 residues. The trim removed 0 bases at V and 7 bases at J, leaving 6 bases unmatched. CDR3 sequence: CASSLVRTRGGELFF. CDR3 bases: TGCGCCAGCAGCTTGGTCAGGACTAGGGGCGGGGAGCTGTTTTTT. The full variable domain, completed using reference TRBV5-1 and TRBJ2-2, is KAGVTQTPRYLIKTRGQQVTLSCSPISGHRSVSWYQQTPGQGLQFLFEYFSETQRNKGNFPGRFSGRQFSNSRSEMNVSTLELGDSALYLCASSLVRTRGGELFFGEGSRLTVL.

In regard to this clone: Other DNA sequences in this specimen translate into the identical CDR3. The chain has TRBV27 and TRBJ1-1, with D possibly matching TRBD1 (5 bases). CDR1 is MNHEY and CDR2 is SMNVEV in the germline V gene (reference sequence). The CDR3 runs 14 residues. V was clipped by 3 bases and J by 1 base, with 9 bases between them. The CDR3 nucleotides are TGTGCCAGCAGTTTTGGGGGAGGGAACACTGAAGCTTTCTTT. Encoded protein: CASSFGGGNTEAFF.

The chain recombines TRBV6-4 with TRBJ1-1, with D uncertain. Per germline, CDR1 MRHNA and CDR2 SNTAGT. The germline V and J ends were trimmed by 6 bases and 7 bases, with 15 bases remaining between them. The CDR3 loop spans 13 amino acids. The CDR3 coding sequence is TGTGCCAGCAGCCAAGAGAGCCTGAGTGAAGCTTTCTTT. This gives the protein CASSQESLSEAFF.

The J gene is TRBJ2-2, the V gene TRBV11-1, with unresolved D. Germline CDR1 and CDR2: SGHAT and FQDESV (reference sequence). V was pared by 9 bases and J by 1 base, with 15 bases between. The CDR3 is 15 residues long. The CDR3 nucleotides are TGTGCCAGTACCGCGACTCAACTGAACACCGGGGAGCTGTTTTTT. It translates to CASTATQLNTGELFF.

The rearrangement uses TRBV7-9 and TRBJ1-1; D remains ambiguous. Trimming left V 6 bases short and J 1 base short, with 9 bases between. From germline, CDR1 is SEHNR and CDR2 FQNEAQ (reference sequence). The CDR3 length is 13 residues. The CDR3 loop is CASSLSENTEAFF. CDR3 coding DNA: TGTGCCAGCAGTTTATCGGAGAACACTGAAGCTTTCTTT.

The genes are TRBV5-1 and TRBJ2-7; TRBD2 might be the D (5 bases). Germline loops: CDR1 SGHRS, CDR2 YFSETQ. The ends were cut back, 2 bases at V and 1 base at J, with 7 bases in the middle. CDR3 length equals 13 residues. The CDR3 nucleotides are TGCGCCAGCAGCTTCGGGGAATCCTACGAGCAGTACTTC. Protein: CASSFGESYEQYF.

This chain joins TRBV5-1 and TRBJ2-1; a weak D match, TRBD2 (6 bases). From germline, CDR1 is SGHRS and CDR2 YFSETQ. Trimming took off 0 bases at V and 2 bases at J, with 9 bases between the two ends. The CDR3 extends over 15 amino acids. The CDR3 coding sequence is TGCGCCAGCAGCTTGGCCGCGGGGACCTACAATGAGCAGTTCTTC. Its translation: CASSLAAGTYNEQFF.

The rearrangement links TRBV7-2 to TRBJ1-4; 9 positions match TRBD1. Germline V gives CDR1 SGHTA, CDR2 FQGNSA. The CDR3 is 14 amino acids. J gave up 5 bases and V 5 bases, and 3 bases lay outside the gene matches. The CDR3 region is CASSGQGRNEKLFF. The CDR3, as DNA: TGTGCCAGCAGCGGACAGGGGAGAAATGAAAAACTGTTTTTT.